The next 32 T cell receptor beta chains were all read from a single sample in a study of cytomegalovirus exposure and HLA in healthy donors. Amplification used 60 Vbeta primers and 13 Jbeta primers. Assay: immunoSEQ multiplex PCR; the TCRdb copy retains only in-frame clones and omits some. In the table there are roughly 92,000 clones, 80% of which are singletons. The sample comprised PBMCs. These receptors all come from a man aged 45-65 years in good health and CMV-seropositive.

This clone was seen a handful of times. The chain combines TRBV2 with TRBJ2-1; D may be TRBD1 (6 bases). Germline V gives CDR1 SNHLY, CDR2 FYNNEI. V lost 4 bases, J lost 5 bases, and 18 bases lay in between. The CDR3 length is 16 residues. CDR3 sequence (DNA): TGTGCCAGCAGTGTGGGCAGGGGATACGCCAACAATGAGCAGTTCTTC. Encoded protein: CASSVGRGYANNEQFF. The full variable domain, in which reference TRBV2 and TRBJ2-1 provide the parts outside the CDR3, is EPEVTQTPSHQVTQMGQEVILRCVPISNHLYFYWYRQILGQKVEFLVSFYNNEISEKSEIFDDQFSVERPDGSNFTLKIRSTKLEDSAMYFCASSVGRGYANNEQFFGPGTRLTVL.

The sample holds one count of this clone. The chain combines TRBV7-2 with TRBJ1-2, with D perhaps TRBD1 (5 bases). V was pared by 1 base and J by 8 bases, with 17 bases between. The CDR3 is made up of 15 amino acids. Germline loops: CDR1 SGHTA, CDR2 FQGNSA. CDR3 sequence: CASSLGLAGGGGYTF. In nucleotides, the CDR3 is TGTGCCAGCAGCTTAGGTCTGGCCGGGGGAGGGGGCTACACCTTC.

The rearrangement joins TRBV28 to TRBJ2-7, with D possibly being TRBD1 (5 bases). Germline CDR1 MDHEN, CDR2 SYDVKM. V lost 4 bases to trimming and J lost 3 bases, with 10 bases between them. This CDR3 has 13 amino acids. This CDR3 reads CASSSWGNYEQYF. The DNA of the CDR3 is TGTGCCAGCAGTTCGTGGGGCAACTACGAGCAGTACTTC.

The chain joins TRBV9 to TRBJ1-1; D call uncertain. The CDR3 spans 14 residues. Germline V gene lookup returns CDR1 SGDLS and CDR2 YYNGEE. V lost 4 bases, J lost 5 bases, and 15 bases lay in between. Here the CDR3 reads CASSPVMAGTEAFF. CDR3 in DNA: TGTGCCAGCAGCCCCGTGATGGCGGGGACTGAAGCTTTCTTT. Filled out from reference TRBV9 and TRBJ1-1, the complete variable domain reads DSGVTQTPKHLITATGQRVTLRCSPRSGDLSVYWYQQSLDQGLQFLIQYYNGEERAKGNILERFSAQQFPDLHSELNLSSLELGDSALYFCASSPVMAGTEAFFGQGTRLTVV.

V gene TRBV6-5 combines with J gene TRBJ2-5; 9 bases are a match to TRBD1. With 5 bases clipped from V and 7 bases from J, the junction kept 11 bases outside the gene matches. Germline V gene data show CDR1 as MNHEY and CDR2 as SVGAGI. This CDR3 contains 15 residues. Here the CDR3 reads CASSRANRGPGTQYF. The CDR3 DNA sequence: TGTGCCAGCAGTCGCGCTAACAGGGGGCCGGGGACCCAGTACTTC.

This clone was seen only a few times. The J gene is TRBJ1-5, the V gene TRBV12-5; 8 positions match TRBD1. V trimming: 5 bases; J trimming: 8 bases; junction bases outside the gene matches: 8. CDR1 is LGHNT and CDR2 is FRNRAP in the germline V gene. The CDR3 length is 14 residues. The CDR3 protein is CASGPDREGEPQHF. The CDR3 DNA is TGTGCTAGTGGTCCGGACAGGGAAGGGGAGCCCCAGCATTTT.

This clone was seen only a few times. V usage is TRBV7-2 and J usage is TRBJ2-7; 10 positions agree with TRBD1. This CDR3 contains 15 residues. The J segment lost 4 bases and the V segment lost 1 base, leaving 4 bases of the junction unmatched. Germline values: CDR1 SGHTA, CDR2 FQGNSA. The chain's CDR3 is CASSLVGQGVYEQYF. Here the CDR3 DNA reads TGTGCCAGCAGCTTAGTCGGACAGGGGGTGTACGAGCAGTACTTC.

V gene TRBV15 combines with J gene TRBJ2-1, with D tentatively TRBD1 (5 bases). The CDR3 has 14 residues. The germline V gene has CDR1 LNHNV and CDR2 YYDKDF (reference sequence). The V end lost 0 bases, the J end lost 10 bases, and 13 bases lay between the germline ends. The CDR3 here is CATSRDKGIGEQFF. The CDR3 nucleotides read TGTGCCACCAGCAGAGATAAGGGGATAGGGGAGCAGTTCTTC.

The CDR3 region has the DNA TGTGCCAGCAGCTTTTCTGGATCGGACAGGGACATCAATGGCTACACCTTC. Its protein product is CASSFSGSDRDINGYTF. The chain has TRBV7-8 and TRBJ1-2, with 8 bases aligning to TRBD1. The CDR3 extends over 17 amino acids. Germline lookup yields CDR1 SGHVS and CDR2 FQNEAQ. After removal of 3 bases from V and 6 bases from J, the junction contained 15 bases not matched to a gene.

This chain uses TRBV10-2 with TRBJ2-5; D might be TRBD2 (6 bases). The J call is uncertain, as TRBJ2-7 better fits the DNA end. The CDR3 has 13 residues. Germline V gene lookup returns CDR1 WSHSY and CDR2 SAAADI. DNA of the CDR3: TGCGCCAGCAGTGAGGGGAGGCCGTACGAGCAGTACTTC. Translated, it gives CASSEGRPYEQYF.

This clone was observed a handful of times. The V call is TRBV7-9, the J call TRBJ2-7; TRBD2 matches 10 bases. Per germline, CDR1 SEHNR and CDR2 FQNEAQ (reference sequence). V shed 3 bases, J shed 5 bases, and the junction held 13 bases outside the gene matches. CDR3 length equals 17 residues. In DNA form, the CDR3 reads TGTGCCAGCAGCTTTGTCAGTCTAGCGGGAGAATTCGACGAGCAGTACTTC. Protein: CASSFVSLAGEFDEQYF.

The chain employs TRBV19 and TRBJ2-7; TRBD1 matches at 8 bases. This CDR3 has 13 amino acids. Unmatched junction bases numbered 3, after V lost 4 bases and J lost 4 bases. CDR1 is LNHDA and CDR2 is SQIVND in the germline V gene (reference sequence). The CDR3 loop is CASSRGQAYEQYF. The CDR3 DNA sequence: TGTGCCAGTAGTAGGGGACAGGCGTACGAGCAGTACTTC.

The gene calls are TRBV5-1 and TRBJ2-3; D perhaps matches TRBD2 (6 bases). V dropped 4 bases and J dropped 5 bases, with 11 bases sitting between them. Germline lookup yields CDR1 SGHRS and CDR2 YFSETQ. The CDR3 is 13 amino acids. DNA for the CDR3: TGCGCCAGCAGCCGGGAGTCCCAAGATACGCAGTATTTT. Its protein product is CASSRESQDTQYF.

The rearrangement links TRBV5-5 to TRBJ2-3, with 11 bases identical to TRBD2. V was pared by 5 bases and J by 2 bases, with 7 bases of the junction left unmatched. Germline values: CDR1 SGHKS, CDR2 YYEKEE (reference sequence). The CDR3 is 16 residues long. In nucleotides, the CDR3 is TGTGCCAGCAGTCCCGGGACTAGCGGAAACACAGATACGCAGTATTTT. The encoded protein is CASSPGTSGNTDTQYF.

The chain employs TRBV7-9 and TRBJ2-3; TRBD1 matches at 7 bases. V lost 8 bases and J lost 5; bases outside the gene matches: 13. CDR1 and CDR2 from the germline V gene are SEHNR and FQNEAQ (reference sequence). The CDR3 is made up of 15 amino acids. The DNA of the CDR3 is TGTGCCAGCGGAACTCAGGGGGACGCCCAAGATACGCAGTATTTT. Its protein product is CASGTQGDAQDTQYF.

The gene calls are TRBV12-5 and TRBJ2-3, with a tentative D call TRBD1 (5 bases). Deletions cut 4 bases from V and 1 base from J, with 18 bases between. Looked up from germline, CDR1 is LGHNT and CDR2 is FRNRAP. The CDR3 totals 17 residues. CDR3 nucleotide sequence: TGTGCTAGTGGTTCGGCAAGCGTGGACACCCGCACAGATACGCAGTATTTT. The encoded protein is CASGSASVDTRTDTQYF. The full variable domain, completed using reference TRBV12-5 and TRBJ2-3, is DARVTQTPRHKVTEMGQEVTMRCQPILGHNTVFWYRQTMMQGLELLAYFRNRAPLDDSGMPKDRFSAEMPDATLATLKIQPSEPRDSAVYFCASGSASVDTRTDTQYFGPGTRLTVL.

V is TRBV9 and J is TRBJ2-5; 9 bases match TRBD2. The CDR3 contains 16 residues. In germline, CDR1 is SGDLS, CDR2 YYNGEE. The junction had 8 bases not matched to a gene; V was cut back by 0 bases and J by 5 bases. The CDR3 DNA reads TGTGCCAGCAGCGTAGAAGCGGGGGGTCTGCGGGAGACCCAGTACTTC. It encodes CASSVEAGGLRETQYF.

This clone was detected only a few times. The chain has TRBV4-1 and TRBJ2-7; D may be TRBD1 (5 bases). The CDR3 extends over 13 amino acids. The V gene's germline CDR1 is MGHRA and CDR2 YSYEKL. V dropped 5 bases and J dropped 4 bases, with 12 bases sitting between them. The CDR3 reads CASSDRQSYEQYF. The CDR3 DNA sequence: TGCGCCAGCAGCGATCGACAGTCGTACGAGCAGTACTTC.

In DNA, the CDR3 is TGTGCCAGCAGCTTGGAGGACCAAGAGACCCAGTACTTC. Residues: CASSLEDQETQYF. V usage is TRBV7-8 and J usage is TRBJ2-5; weak D call: TRBD2 (5 bases). The CDR3 contains 13 residues. CDR1 SGHVS and CDR2 FQNEAQ come from the germline V gene. V lost 3 bases and J lost 0, with 5 bases in between.

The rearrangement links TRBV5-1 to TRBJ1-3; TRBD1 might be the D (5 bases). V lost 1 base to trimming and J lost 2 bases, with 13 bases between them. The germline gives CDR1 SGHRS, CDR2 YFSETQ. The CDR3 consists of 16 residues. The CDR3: CASSLSGLRTGNTIYF. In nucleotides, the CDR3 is TGCGCCAGCAGCTTGTCAGGGCTAAGGACTGGAAACACCATATATTTT. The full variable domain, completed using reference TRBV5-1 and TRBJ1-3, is KAGVTQTPRYLIKTRGQQVTLSCSPISGHRSVSWYQQTPGQGLQFLFEYFSETQRNKGNFPGRFSGRQFSNSRSEMNVSTLELGDSALYLCASSLSGLRTGNTIYFGEGSWLTVV.

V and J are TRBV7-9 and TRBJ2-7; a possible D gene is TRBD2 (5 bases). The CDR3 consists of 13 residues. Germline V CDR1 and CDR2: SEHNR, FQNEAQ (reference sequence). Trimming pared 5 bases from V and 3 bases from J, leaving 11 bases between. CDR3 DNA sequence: TGTGCCAGCAGCCCAAGCGGCCGCTACGAGCAGTACTTC. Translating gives CASSPSGRYEQYF.

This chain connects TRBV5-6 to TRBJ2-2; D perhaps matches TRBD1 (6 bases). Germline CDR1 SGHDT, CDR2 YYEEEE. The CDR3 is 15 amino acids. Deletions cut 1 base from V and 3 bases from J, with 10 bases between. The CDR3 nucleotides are TGTGCCAGCAGCTTGCGTCACAGGGACACCGGGGAGCTGTTTTTT. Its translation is CASSLRHRDTGELFF.

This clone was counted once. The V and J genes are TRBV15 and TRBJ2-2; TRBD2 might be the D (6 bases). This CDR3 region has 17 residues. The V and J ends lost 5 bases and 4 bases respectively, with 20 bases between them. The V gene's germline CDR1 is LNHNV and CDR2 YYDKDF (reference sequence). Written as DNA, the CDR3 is TGTGCCACCAGCCTCGGTTTTGTCCGGGAGACCACCGGGGAGCTGTTTTTT. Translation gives CATSLGFVRETTGELFF.

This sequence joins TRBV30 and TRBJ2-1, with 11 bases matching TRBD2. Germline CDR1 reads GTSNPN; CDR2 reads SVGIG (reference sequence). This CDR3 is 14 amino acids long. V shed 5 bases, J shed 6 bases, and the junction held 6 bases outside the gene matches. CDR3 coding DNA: TGTGCCTGGGCCGGACTAGCGGGCCGCAATGAGCAGTTCTTC. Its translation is CAWAGLAGRNEQFF.

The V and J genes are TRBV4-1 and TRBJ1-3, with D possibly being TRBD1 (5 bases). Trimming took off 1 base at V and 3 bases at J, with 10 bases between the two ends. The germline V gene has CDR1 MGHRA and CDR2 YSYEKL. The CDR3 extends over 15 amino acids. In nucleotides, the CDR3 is TGCGCCAGCAGCCAAGTTCAGGGCTATGGAAACACCATATATTTT. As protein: CASSQVQGYGNTIYF.

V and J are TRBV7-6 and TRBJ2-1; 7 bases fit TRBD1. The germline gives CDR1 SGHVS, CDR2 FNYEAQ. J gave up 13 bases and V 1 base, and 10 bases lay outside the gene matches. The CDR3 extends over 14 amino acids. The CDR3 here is CASSLGPRDSPQFF. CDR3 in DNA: TGTGCCAGCAGCTTAGGGCCTCGGGACAGCCCCCAGTTCTTC.

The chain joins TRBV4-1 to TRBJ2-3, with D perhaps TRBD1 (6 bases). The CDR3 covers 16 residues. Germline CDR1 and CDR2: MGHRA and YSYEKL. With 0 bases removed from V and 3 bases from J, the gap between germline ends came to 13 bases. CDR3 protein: CASSQDTGIGTDTQYF. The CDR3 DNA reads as TGCGCCAGCAGCCAAGATACAGGGATCGGAACAGATACGCAGTATTTT.

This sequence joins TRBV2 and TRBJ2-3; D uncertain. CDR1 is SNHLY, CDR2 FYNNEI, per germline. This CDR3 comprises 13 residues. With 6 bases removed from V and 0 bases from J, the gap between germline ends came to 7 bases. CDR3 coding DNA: TGTGCCAGCAGGGCGGAAAGCACAGATACGCAGTATTTT. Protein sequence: CASRAESTDTQYF.

The CDR3, as DNA: TGTGCCAGCAGCGAGACAGGGTCTTACTATGGCTACACCTTC. Its protein product is CASSETGSYYGYTF. The gene calls are TRBV7-2 and TRBJ1-2; 7 bases fit TRBD1. Germline lookup yields CDR1 SGHTA and CDR2 FQGNSA. The CDR3 runs to 14 residues. V lost 5 bases and J lost 3; bases outside the gene matches: 6.

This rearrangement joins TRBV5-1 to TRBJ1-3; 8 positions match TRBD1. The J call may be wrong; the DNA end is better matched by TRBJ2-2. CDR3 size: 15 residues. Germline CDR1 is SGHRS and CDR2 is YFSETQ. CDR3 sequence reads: CASSGGQGNTGELFF. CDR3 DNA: TGCGCCAGCAGCGGCGGACAGGGTAACACCGGGGAGCTGTTTTTT.

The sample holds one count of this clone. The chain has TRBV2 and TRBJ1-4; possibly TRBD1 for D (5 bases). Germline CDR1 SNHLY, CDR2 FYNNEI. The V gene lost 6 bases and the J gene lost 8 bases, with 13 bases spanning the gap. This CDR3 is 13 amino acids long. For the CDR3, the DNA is TGTGCCAGCAGGTCCGACAGTGGGGAAAAACTGTTTTTT. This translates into CASRSDSGEKLFF.

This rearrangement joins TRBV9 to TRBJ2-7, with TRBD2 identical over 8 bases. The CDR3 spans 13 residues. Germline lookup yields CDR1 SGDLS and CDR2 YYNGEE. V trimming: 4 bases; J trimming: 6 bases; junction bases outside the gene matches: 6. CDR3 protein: CASSTGLASEQYF. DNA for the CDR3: TGTGCCAGCAGCACTGGACTAGCTAGCGAGCAGTACTTC.